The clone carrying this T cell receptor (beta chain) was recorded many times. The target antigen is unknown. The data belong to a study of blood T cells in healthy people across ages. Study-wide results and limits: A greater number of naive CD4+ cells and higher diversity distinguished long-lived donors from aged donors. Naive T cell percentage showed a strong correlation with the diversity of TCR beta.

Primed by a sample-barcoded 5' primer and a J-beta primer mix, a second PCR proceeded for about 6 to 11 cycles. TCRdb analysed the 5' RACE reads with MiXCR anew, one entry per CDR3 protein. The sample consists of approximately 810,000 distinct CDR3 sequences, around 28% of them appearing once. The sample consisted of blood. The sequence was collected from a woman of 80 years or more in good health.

For the CDR3, the DNA is TGTGCCAGCAGTGAAGCTTTCCGAGACTATGGCTACACCTTC. The encoded protein is CASSEAFRDYGYTF. The chain recombines TRBV6-1 with TRBJ1-2, with D hard to call. Germline CDR1 MNHNS, CDR2 SASEGT. The CDR3 is made up of 14 amino acids. Between the trimmed V and J ends, which lost 0 bases and 3 bases, there was a span of 8 bases.